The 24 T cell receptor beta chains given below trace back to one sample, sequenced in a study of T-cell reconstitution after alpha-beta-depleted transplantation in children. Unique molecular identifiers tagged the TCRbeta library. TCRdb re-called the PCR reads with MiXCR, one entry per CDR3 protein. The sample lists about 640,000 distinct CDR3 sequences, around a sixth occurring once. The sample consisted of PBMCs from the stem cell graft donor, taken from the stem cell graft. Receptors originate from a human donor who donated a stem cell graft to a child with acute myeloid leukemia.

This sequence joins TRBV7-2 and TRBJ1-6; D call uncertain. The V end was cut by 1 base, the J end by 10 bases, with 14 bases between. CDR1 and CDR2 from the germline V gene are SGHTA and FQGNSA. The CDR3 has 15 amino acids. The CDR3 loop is CASSLVPQSRSPLHF. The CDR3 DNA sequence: TGTGCCAGCAGCTTAGTTCCCCAAAGTAGATCACCCCTCCACTTT.

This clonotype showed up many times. CDR3 nucleotide sequence: TGTGCCAGCTCTGTTGGGGGCCGCTCCTACAATGAGCAGTTCTTC. Amino acid sequence: CASSVGGRSYNEQFF. V usage is TRBV7-2 and J usage is TRBJ2-1; possible D gene TRBD1, 6 bases. The CDR3 consists of 15 residues. With 8 bases removed from V and 0 bases from J, the gap between germline ends came to 14 bases. Germline assignment: CDR1 SGHTA and CDR2 FQGNSA. The full variable domain, in which reference TRBV7-2 and TRBJ2-1 provide the parts outside the CDR3, is GAGVSQSPSNKVTEKGKDVELRCDPISGHTALYWYRQSLGQGLEFLIYFQGNSAPDKSGLPSDRFSAERTGGSVSTLTIQRTQQEDSAVYLCASSVGGRSYNEQFFGPGTRLTVL.

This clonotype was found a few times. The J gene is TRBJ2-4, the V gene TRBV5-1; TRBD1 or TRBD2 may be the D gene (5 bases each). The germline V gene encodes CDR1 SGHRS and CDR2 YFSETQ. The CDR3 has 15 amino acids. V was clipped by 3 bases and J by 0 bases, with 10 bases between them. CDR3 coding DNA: TGCGCCAGCAGCTCGATGAGGGGAGCCAAAAACATTCAGTACTTC. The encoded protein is CASSSMRGAKNIQYF.

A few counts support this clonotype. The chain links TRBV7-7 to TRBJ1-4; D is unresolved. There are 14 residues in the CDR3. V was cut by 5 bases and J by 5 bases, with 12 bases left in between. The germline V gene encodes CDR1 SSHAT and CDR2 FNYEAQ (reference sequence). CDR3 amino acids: CASSPGVINEKLFF. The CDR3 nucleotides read TGTGCCAGCAGCCCGGGCGTTATAAATGAAAAACTGTTTTTT.

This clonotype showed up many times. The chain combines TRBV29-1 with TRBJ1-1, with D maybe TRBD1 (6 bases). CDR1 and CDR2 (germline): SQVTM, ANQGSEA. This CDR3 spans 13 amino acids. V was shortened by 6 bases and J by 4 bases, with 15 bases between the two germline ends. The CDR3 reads CSVRGVLGTEAFF. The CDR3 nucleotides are TGCAGCGTAAGGGGGGTATTAGGCACTGAAGCTTTCTTT.

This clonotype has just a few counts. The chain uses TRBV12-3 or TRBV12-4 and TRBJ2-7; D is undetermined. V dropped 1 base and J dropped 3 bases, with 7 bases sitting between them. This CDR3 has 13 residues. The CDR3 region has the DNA TGTGCCAGCAGTTTAGGTTTCCACTACGAGCAGTACTTC. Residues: CASSLGFHYEQYF.

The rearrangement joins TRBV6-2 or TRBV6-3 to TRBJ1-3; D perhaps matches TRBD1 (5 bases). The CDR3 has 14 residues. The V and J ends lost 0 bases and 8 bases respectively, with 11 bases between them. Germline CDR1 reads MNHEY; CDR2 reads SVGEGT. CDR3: CASSYSAGTHTIYF. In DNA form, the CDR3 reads TGTGCCAGCAGTTACTCGGCAGGGACGCACACCATATATTTT.

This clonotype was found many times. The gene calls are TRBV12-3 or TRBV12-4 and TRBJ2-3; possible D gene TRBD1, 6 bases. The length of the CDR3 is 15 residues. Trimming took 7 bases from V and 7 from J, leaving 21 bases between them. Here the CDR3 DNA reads TGTGCCAGCATCATGGACAGCCGGACGTCGAATACGCAGTATTTT. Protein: CASIMDSRTSNTQYF.

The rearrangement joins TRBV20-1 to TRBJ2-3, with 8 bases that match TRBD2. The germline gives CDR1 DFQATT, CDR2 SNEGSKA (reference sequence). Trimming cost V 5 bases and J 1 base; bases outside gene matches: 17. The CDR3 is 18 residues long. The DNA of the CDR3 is TGCAGTGCTCGGAGACGGGGGGGGCCCCCGGTTCGCACAGATACGCAGTATTTT. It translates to CSARRRGGPPVRTDTQYF.

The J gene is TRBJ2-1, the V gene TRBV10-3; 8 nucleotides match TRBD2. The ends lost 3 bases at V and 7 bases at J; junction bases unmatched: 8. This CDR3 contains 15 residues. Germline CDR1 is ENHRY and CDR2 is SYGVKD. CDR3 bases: TGTGCCATCAGTGAAGCAGCGGGGGTGACTAATGAGCAGTTCTTC. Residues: CAISEAAGVTNEQFF.

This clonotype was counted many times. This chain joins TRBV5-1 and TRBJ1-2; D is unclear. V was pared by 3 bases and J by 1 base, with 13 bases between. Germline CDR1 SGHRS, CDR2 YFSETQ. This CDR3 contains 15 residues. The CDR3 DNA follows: TGCGCCAGCAGCTCCACGGACGGAGTTAACTATGGCTACACCTTC. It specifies CASSSTDGVNYGYTF. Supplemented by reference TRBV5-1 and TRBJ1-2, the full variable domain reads KAGVTQTPRYLIKTRGQQVTLSCSPISGHRSVSWYQQTPGQGLQFLFEYFSETQRNKGNFPGRFSGRQFSNSRSEMNVSTLELGDSALYLCASSSTDGVNYGYTFGSGTRLTVV.

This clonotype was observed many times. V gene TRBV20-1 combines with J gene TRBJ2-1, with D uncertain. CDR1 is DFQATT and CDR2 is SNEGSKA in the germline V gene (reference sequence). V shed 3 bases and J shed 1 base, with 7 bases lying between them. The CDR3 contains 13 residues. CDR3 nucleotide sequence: TGCAGTGCTAGTAGTGGATCCTACAATGAGCAGTTCTTC. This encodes CSASSGSYNEQFF.

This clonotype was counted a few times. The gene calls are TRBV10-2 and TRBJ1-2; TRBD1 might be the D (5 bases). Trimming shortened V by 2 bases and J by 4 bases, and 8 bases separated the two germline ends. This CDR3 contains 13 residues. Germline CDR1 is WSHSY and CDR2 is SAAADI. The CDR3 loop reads CASSEGAIYGYTF. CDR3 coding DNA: TGCGCCAGCAGTGAGGGGGCGATCTATGGCTACACCTTC.

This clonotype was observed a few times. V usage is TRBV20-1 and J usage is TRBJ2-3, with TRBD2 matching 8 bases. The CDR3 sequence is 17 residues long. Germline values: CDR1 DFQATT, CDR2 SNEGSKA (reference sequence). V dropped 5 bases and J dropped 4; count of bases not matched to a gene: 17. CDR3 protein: CSAAPRGGEVRADTQYF. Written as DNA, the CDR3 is TGCAGTGCTGCGCCACGGGGGGGGGAGGTGAGGGCAGATACGCAGTATTTT.

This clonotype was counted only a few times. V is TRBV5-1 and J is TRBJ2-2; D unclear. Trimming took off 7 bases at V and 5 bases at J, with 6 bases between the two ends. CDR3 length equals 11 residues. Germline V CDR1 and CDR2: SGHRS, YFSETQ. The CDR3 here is CASRETGELFF. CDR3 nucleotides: TGCGCCAGCCGAGAGACCGGGGAGCTGTTTTTT.

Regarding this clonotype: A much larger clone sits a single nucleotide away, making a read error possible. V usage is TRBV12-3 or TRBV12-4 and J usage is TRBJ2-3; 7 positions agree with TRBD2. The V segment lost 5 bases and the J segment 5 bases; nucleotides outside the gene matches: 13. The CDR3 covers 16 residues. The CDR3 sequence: CASSPPLAGAGDTQYF. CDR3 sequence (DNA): TGTGCCAGCAGTCCACCCTTAGCGGGTGCAGGAGATACGCAGTATTTT.

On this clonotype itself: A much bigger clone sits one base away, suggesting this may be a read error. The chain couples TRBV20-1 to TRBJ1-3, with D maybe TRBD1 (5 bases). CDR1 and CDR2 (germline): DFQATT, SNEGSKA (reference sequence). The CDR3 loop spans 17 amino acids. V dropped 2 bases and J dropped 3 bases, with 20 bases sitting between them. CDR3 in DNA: TGCAGTGCTAGACACCCGGGACGTCGAATATGTGGAAACACCATATATTTT. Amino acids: CSARHPGRRICGNTIYF.

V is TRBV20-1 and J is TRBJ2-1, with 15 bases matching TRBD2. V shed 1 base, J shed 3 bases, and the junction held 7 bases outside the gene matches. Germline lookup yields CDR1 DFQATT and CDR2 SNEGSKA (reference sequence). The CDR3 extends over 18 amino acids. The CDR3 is CSARAPGTSGGNYNEQFF. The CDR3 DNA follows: TGCAGTGCTAGAGCCCCAGGGACTAGCGGGGGGAACTACAATGAGCAGTTCTTC.

CDR3 sequence: CASSPTGTNTEAFF. CDR3 DNA sequence: TGTGCCAGCAGTCCGACAGGGACGAACACTGAAGCTTTCTTT. This sequence joins TRBV6-2 or TRBV6-3 and TRBJ1-1; TRBD1 aligns across 7 bases. In germline, CDR1 is MNHEY, CDR2 SVGEGT. The CDR3 consists of 14 residues. The V gene end was trimmed by 5 bases and the J gene end by 1 base; junction bases not matched to a gene: 4.

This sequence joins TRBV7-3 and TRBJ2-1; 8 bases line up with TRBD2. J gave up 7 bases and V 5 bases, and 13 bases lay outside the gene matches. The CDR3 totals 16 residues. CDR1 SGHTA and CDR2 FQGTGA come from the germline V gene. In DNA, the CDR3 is TGTGCCAGCAGCCCGCCTGAGGTAGCGGGGAGGAATGAGCAGTTCTTC. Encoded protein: CASSPPEVAGRNEQFF.

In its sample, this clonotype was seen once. The CDR3 region is CSGRAPGQGIVGNQPQHF. The CDR3 nucleotides are TGCAGTGGCCGGGCCCCGGGACAGGGGATCGTGGGCAATCAGCCCCAGCATTTT. The chain couples TRBV20-1 to TRBJ1-5, with 10 nucleotides matching TRBD1. Per germline, CDR1 DFQATT and CDR2 SNEGSKA (reference sequence). There are 18 residues in the CDR3. The ends lost 7 bases at V and 2 bases at J; junction bases unmatched: 17.

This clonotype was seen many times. The CDR3 loop is CSASGEDTLYYEQYV. As DNA, the CDR3 is TGCAGTGCTAGTGGGGAGGACACTCTTTACTACGAGCAGTACGTC. This chain uses TRBV20-1 with TRBJ2-7; tentatively, D is TRBD2 (6 bases). Germline V gives CDR1 DFQATT, CDR2 SNEGSKA (reference sequence). Trimming took 3 bases from V and 3 from J, leaving 18 bases between them. The CDR3 spans 15 residues.

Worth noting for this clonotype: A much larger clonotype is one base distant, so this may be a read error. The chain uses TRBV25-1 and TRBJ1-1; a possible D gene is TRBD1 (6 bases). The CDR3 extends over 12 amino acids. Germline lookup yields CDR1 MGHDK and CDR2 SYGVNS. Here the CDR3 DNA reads TGTGCCAGCAGTCAGGGGTGGGGTGAAGCTGTCTTT. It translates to CASSQGWGEAVF.

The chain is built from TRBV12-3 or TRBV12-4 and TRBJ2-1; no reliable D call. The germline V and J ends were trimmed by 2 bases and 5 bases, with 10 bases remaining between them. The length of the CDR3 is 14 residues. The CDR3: CASSLSGANNEQFF. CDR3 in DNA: TGTGCCAGCAGTTTATCTGGAGCCAACAATGAGCAGTTCTTC.